The following is a TCR beta chain sequence with its context. J lost 1 base, V lost 6 bases, and 7 bases had no gene match. The CDR3 totals 16 residues. From germline, CDR1 is MNHNY and CDR2 SVGAGI (reference sequence). As handled by the study authors: How many nucleated cells were present was estimated from reference gene primer amplification. The repertoire was sequenced with immunoSEQ multiplex PCR; TCRdb's copy has only in-frame clones and lacks some. V, J and clone size are taken as reported in that table, and D and trimming were inferred from the DNA itself. The sample has 200,000 to 250,000 clones, around 86% seen once. These data come from a study of blood T cell repertoires in COVID-19. On the study more broadly: Samples taken during acute and convalescent COVID-19 were collected in the United States, Italy and Spain. T cells, B-cell-depleted T cells, or PBMCs supplied cDNA or gDNA.

The sample was peripheral blood. The source is an elderly man with acute or convalescent COVID-19. The chain couples TRBV6-6 to TRBJ2-2, with 8 bases matching TRBD1. The CDR3 loop is CASSPGGTGNTGELFF. Here the CDR3 DNA reads TGTGCCAGCAGCCCCGGTGGGACAGGGAACACCGGGGAGCTGTTTTTT.